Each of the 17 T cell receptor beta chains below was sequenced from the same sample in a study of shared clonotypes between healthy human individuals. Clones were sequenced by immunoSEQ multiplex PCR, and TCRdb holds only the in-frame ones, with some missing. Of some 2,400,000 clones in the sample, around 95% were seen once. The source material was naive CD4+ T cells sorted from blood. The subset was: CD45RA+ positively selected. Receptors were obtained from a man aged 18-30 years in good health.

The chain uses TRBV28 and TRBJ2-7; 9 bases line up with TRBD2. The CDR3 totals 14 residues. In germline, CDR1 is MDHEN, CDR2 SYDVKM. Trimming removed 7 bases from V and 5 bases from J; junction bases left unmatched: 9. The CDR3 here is CASTTPASGNEQYF. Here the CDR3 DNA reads TGTGCCAGCACCACCCCGGCTAGCGGGAACGAGCAGTACTTC.

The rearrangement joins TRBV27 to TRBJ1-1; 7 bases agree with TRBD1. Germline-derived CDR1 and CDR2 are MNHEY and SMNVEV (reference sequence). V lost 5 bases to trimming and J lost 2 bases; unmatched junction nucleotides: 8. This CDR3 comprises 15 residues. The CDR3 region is CASSPDRVANTEAFF. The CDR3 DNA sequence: TGTGCCAGCAGTCCAGACAGGGTAGCAAACACTGAAGCTTTCTTT.

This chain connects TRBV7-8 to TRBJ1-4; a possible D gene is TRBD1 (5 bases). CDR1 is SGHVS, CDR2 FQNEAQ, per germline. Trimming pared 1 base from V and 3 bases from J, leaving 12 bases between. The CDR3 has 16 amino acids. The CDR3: CASSLGRAFANEKLFF. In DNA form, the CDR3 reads TGTGCCAGCAGCTTAGGCAGGGCCTTTGCTAATGAAAAACTGTTTTTT.

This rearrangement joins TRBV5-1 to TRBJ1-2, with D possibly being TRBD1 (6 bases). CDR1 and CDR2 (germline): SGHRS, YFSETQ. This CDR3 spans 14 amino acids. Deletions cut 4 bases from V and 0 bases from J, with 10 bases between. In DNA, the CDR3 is TGCGCCAGCAGCCGAGGGACAACTAACTATGGCTACACCTTC. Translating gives CASSRGTTNYGYTF.

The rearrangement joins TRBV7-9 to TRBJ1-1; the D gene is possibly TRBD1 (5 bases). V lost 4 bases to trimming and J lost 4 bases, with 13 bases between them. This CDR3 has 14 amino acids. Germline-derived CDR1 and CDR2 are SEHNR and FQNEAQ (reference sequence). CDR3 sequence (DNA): TGTGCCAGCAGCTACGGGGCGCCGGGCACTGAAGCTTTCTTT. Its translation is CASSYGAPGTEAFF.

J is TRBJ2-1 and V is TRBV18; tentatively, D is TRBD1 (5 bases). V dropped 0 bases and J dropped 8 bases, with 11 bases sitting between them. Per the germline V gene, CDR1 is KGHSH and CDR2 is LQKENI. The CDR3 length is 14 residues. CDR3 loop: CASSPPAGFDEQFF. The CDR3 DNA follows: TGTGCCAGCTCACCACCGGCAGGGTTCGATGAGCAGTTCTTC.

CDR3 nucleotide sequence: TGCGCCAGCAGCTTGGTCGGGGACAGGCCCTATAATTCACCCCTCCACTTT. Translation: CASSLVGDRPYNSPLHF. This rearrangement joins TRBV5-1 to TRBJ1-6, with 8 bases lining up with TRBD1. The germline gives CDR1 SGHRS, CDR2 YFSETQ. J gave up 2 bases and V 0 bases, and 4 bases lay outside the gene matches. The CDR3 has 17 residues.

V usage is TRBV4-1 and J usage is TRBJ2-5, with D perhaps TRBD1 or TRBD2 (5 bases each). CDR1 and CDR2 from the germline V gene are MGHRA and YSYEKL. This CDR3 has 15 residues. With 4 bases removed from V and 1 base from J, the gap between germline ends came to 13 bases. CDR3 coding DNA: TGCGCCAGCAGCCCGGGACGGCCTCCCCAAGAGACCCAGTACTTC. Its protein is CASSPGRPPQETQYF.

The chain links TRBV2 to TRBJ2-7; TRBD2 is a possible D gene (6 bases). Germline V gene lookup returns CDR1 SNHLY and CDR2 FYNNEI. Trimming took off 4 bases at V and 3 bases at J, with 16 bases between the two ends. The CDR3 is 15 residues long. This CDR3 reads CASSGSGRGGYEQYF. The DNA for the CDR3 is TGTGCCAGCAGTGGGTCCGGTAGGGGAGGCTACGAGCAGTACTTC. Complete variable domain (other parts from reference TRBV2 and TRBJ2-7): EPEVTQTPSHQVTQMGQEVILRCVPISNHLYFYWYRQILGQKVEFLVSFYNNEISEKSEIFDDQFSVERPDGSNFTLKIRSTKLEDSAMYFCASSGSGRGGYEQYFGPGTRLTVT.

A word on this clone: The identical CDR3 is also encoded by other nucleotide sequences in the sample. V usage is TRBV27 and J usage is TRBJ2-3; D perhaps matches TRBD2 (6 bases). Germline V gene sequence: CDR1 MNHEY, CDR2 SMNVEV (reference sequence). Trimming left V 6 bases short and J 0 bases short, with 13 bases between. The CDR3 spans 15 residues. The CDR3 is CASSLEGRSTDTQYF. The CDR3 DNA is TGTGCCAGCAGCTTGGAGGGCCGTAGCACAGATACGCAGTATTTT.

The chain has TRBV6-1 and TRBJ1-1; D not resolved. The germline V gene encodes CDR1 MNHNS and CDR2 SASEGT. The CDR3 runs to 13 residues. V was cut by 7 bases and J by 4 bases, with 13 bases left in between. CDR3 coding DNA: TGTGCCAGCACCCAAGAAGGTGGCACTGAAGCTTTCTTT. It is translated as CASTQEGGTEAFF.

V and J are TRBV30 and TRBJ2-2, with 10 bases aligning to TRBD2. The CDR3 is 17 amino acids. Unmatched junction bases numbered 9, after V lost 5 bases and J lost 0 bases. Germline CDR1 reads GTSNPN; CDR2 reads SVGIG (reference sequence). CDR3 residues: CAWDGTSVISNTGELFF. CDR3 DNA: TGTGCCTGGGATGGGACTAGCGTAATATCGAACACCGGGGAGCTGTTTTTT.

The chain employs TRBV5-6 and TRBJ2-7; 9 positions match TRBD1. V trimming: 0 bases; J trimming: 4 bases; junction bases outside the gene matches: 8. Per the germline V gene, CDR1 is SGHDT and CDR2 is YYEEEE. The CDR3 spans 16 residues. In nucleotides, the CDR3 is TGTGCCAGCAGCTTGGGTGGACAGGGGATACCGTACGAGCAGTACTTC. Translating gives CASSLGGQGIPYEQYF.

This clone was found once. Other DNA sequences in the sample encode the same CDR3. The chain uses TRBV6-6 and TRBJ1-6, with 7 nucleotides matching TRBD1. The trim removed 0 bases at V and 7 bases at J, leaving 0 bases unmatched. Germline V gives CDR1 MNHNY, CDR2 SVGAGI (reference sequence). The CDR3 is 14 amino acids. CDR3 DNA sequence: TGTGCCAGCAGTTACTCCAGGGGGAATTCACCCCTCCACTTT. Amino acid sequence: CASSYSRGNSPLHF.

CDR3 coding DNA: TGTGCCAGCAGCTCTGTCGGGGGAGGGACCCTCCACTTT. This translates into CASSSVGGGTLHF. The V call is TRBV6-6, the J call TRBJ1-6, with a tentative D call TRBD1 (5 bases). There are 13 residues in the CDR3. Germline V lookup: CDR1 MNHNY, CDR2 SVGAGI (reference sequence). Trimming shortened V by 6 bases and J by 14 bases, and 17 bases separated the two germline ends.

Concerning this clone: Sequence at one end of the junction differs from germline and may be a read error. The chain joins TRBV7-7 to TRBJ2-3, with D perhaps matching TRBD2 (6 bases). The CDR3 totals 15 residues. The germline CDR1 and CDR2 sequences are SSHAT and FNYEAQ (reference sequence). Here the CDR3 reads CASSPVAGLADTQYF. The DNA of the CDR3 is TGTGCTAGCAGCCCCGTGGCGGGGTTAGCAGATACGCAGTATTTT.

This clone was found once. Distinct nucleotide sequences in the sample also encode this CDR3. CDR3 DNA: TGTGCCATCAGTGAGTCGAGGCTAGCGGGCACAGATACGCAGTATTTT. It specifies CAISESRLAGTDTQYF. The chain uses TRBV10-3 and TRBJ2-3; 7 bases align to TRBD2. The J segment lost 1 base and the V segment lost 0 bases, leaving 4 bases of the junction unmatched. This CDR3 has 16 amino acids. Germline V lookup: CDR1 ENHRY, CDR2 SYGVKD.